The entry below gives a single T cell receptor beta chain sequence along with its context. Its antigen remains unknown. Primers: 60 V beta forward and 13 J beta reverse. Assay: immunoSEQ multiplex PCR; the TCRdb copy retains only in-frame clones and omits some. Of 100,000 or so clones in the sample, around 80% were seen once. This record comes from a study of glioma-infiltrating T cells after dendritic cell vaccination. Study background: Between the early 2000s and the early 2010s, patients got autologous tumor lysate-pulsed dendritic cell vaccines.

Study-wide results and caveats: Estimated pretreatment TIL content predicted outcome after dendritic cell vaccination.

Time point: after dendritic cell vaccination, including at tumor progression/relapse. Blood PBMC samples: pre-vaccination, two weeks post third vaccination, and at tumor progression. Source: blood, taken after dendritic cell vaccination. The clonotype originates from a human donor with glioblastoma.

The CDR3 loop reads CASSLKEVQGARGYTF. The CDR3 region has the DNA TGTGCCAGCAGCCTTAAGGAGGTTCAGGGGGCGCGTGGCTACACCTTC. This chain links TRBV5-5 with TRBJ1-2; 8 bases match TRBD1. CDR3 size: 16 residues. The junction had 15 bases not matched to a gene; V was cut back by 4 bases and J by 7 bases. CDR1 is SGHKS and CDR2 is YYEKEE in the germline V gene (reference sequence).